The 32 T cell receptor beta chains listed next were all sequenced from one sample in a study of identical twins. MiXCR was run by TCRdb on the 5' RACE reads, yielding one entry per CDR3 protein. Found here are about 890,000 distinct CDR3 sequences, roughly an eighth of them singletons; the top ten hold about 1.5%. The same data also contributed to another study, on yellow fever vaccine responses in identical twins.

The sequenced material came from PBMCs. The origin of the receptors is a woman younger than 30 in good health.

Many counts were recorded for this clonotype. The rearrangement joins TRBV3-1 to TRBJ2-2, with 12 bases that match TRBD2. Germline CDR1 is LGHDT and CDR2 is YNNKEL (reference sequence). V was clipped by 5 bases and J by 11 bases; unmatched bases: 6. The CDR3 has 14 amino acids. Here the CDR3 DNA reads TGTGCCAGCAGCTCCGACGGACTAGCGGGAGAGCTGTTTTTT. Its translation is CASSSDGLAGELFF.

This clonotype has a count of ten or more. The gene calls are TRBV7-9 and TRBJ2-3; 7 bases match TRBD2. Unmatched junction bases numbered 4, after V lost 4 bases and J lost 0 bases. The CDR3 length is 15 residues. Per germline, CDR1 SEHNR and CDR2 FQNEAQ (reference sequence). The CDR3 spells CASSSAGLSTDTQYF. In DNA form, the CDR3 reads TGTGCCAGCAGCTCAGCGGGACTTAGCACAGATACGCAGTATTTT.

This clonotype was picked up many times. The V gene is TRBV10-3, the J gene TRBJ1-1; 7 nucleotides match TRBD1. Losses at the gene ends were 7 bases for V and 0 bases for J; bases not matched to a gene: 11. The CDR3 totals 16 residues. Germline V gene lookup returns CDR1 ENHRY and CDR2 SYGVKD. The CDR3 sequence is CAITDPSTGLNTEAFF. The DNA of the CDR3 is TGTGCCATCACTGACCCCTCGACAGGGTTGAACACTGAAGCTTTCTTT.

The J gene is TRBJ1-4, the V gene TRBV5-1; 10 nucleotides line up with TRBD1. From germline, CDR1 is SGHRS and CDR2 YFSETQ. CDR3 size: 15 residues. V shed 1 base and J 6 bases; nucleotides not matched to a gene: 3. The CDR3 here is CASSLSGQGYEKLFF. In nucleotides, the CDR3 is TGCGCCAGCAGCTTGTCGGGACAGGGGTATGAAAAACTGTTTTTT.

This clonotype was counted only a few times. The CDR3 is CASSLITKSSYNEQFF. The CDR3 DNA follows: TGTGCCAGCAGCTTAATTACCAAAAGCTCCTACAATGAGCAGTTCTTC. The chain uses TRBV7-6 and TRBJ2-1; no firm D call. V gave up 2 bases and J gave up 0 bases, with 11 bases separating them. This CDR3 is 16 amino acids long. CDR1 SGHVS and CDR2 FNYEAQ come from the germline V gene.

This chain's CDR3 is CASSQDYQSTDTQYF. In DNA, the CDR3 is TGTGCCAGCAGCCAAGACTACCAGAGCACAGATACGCAGTATTTT. The rearrangement joins TRBV3-1 to TRBJ2-3, with D unclear. The CDR3 covers 15 residues. Germline lookup yields CDR1 LGHDT and CDR2 YNNKEL (reference sequence). Trimming stripped 0 bases from V and 0 bases from J, with 7 bases between.

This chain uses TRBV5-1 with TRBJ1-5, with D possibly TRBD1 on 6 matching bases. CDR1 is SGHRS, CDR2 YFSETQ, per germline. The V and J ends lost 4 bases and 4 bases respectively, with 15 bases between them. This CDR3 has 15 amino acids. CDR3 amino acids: CASSPSWGANQPQHF. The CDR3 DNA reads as TGCGCCAGCAGCCCCTCTTGGGGGGCAAATCAGCCCCAGCATTTT.

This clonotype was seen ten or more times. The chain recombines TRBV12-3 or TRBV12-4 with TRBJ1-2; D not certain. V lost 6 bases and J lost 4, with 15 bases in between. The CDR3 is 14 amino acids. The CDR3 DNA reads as TGTGCCAGCAGCCCAGAGGCGGTGAGCTATGGCTACACCTTC. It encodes CASSPEAVSYGYTF.

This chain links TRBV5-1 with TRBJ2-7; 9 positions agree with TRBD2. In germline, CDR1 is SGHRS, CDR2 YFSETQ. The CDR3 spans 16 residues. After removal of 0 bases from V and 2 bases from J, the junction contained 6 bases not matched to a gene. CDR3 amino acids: CASSLASGTSPYEQYF. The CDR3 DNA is TGCGCCAGCAGCTTGGCTTCCGGGACTAGCCCCTACGAGCAGTACTTC.

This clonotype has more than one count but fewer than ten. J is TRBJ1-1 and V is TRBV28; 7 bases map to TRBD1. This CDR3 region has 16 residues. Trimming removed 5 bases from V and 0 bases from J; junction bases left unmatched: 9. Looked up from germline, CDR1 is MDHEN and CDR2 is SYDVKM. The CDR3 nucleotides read TGTGCCAGCAGTCCGAGGACAGGATACATGAACACTGAAGCTTTCTTT. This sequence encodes CASSPRTGYMNTEAFF.

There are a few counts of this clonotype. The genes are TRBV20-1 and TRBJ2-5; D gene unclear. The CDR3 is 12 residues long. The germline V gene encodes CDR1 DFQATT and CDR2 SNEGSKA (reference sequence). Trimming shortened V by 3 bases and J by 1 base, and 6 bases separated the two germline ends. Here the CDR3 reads CSARKFQETQYF. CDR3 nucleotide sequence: TGCAGTGCTAGGAAGTTCCAAGAGACCCAGTACTTC.

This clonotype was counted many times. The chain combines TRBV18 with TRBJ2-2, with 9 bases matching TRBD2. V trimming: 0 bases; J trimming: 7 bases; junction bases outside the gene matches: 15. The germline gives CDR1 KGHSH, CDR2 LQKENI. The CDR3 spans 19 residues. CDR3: CASSPPGTSPTTRNGELFF. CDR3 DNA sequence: TGTGCCAGCTCACCACCCGGGACTAGCCCCACAACAAGGAACGGGGAGCTGTTTTTT.

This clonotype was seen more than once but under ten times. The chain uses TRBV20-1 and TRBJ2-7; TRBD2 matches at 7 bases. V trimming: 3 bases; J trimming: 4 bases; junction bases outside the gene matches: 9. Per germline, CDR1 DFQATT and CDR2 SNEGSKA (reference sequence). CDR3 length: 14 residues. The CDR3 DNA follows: TGCAGTGCTAGCCCCGGGACTAACCGATACGAGCAGTACGTC. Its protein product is CSASPGTNRYEQYV.

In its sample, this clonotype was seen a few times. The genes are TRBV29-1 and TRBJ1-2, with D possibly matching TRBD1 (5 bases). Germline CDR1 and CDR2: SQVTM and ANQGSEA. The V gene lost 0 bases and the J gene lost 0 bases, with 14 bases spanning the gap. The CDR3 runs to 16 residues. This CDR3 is CSVEDWGGRANYGYTF. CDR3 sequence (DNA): TGCAGCGTTGAAGATTGGGGCGGCAGGGCTAACTATGGCTACACCTTC. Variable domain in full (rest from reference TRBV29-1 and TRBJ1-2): SAVISQKPSRDICQRGTSLTIQCQVDSQVTMMFWYRQQPGQSLTLIATANQGSEATYESGFVIDKFPISRPNLTFSTLTVSNMSPEDSSIYLCSVEDWGGRANYGYTFGSGTRLTVV.

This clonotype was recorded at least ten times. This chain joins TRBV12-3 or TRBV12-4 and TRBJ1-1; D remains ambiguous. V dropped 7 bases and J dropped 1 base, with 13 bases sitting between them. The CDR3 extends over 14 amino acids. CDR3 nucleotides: TGTGCCAGCAATCGGGGTTTGGGGAACACTGAAGCTTTCTTT. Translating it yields CASNRGLGNTEAFF.

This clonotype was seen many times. CDR3 in DNA: TGCAGTGCTAGGAGGCCGAGCGGGACCGGGGAGCTGTTTTTT. Its protein is CSARRPSGTGELFF. This chain links TRBV20-1 with TRBJ2-2, with D possibly being TRBD2 (6 bases). Trimming removed 3 bases at V and 5 bases at J, with 13 bases between. Germline V gene data show CDR1 as DFQATT and CDR2 as SNEGSKA (reference sequence). The CDR3 loop spans 14 amino acids.

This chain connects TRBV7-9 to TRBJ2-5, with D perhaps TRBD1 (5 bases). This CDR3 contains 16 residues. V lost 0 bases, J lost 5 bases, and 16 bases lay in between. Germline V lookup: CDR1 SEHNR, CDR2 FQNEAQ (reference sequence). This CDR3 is CASSLAQKTVGETQYF. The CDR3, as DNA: TGTGCCAGCAGCTTAGCGCAGAAGACAGTCGGCGAGACCCAGTACTTC.

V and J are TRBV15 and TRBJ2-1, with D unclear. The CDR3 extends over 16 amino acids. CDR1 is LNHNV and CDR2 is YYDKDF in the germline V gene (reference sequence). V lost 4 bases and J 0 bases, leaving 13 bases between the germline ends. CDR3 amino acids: CATSKDGLSSYNEQFF. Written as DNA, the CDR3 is TGTGCCACCAGCAAAGACGGGCTGAGCTCCTACAATGAGCAGTTCTTC.

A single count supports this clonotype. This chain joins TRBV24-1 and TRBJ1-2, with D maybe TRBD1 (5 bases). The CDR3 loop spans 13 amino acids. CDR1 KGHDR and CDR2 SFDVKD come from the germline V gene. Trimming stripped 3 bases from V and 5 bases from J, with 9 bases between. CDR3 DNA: TGTGCCACCAGTGATACAGACAGATATGGCTACACCTTC. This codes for CATSDTDRYGYTF.

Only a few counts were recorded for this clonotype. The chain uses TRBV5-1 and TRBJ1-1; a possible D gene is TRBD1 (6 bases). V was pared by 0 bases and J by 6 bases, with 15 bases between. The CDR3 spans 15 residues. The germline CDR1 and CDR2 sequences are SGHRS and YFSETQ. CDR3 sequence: CASSLGGHQEAEAFF. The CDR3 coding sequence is TGCGCCAGCAGCTTGGGGGGACATCAGGAGGCTGAAGCTTTCTTT.

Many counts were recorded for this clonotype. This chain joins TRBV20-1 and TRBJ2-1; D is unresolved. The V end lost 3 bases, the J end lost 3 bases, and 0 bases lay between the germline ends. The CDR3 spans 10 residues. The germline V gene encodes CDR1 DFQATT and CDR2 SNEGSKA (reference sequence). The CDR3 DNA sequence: TGCAGTGCTAGCTACAATGAGCAGTTCTTC. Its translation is CSASYNEQFF.

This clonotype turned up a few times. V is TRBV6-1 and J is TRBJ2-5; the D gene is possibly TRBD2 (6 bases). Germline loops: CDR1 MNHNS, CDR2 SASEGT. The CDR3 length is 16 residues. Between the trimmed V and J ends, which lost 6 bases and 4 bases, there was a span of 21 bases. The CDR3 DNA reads TGTGCCAGCAGCTCCCAAGGGGCGGGGATAGGAGAGACCCAGTACTTC. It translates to CASSSQGAGIGETQYF.

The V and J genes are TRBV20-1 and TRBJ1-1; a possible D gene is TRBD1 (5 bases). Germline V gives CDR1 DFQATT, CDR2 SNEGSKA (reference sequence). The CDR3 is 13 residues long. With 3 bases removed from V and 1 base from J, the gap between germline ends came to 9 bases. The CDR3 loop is CSARWGRNTEAFF. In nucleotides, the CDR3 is TGCAGTGCTAGGTGGGGGAGGAACACTGAAGCTTTCTTT.

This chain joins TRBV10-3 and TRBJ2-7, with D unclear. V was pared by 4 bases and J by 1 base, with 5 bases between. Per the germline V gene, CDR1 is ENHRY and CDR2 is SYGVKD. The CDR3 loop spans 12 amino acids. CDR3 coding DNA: TGTGCCATCAGTGGGCAGTCCTACGAGCAGTACTTC. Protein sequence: CAISGQSYEQYF.

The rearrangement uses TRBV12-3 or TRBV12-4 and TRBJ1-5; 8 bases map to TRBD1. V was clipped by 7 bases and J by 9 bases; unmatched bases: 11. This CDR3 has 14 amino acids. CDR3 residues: CASTPRGQEPPQHF. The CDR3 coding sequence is TGTGCCAGCACCCCCAGGGGACAGGAACCGCCCCAGCATTTT.

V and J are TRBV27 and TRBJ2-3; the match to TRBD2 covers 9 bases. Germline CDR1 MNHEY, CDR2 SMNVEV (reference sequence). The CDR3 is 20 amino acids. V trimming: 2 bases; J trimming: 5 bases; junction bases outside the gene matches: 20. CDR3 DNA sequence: TGTGCCAGCAGTTTACTCCCCCTGGGGGGCGGGGGGGCGTACGGAGATACGCAGTATTTT. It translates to CASSLLPLGGGGAYGDTQYF.

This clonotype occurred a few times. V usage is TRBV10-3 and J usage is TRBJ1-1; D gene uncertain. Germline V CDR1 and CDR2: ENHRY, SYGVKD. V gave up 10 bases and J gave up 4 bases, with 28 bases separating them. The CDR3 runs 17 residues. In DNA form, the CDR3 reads TGTGCCACCAAAGCCATGGAGGGTAGGAGTAAGGGCACTGAAGCTTTCTTT. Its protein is CATKAMEGRSKGTEAFF.

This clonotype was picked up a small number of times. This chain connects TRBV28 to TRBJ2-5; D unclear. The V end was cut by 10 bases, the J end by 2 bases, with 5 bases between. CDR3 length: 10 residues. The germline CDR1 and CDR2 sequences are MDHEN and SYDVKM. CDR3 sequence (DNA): TGTGCCACGACACAAGAGACCCAGTACTTC. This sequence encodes CATTQETQYF.

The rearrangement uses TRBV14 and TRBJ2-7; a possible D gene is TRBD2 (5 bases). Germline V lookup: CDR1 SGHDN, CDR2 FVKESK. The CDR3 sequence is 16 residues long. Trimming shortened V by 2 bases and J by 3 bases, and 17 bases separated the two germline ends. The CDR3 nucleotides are TGTGCCAGCAGCCAAAAGACCCCCGGACTGCTCTACGAGCAGTACTTC. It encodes CASSQKTPGLLYEQYF.

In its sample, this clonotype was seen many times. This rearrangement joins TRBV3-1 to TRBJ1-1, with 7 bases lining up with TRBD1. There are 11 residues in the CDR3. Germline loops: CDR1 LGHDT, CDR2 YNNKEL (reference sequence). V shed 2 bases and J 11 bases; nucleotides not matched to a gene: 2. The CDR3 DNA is TGTGCCAGCAGCCAAACAGGGGATGCTTTCTTT. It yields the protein CASSQTGDAFF.

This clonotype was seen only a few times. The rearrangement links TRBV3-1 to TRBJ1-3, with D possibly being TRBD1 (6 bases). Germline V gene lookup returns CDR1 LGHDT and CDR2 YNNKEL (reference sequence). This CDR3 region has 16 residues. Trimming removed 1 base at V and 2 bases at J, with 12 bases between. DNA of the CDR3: TGTGCCAGCAGCCAAGGGGGGGCCGGGGCTGGAAACACCATATATTTT. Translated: CASSQGGAGAGNTIYF.

CDR3 amino acids: CSARAAGETYGYTF. The CDR3 DNA is TGCAGTGCTAGAGCGGCAGGGGAAACCTATGGCTACACCTTC. The chain combines TRBV20-1 with TRBJ1-2; D possibly corresponds to TRBD1 (6 bases). V was trimmed by 1 base and J by 4 bases, leaving 13 bases between them. In germline, CDR1 is DFQATT, CDR2 SNEGSKA (reference sequence). The CDR3 is made up of 14 amino acids.